The TCR beta chain described here comes from a study of cytomegalovirus exposure and HLA in healthy donors. Overall study findings and caveats: Sequencing probably produced one cluster of sequence variants that were highly shared.

Vbeta (60) and Jbeta (13) primers were used in the PCR. This table comes from immunoSEQ multiplex PCR, and its TCRdb copy is limited to in-frame clones, with some not included. This table holds more than 95,000 clones, around 79% found once. Everyone who donated was a healthy bone marrow donor. For this clone: Its antigen is unidentified.

The sample was PBMCs. This receptor was identified in a man in his fifties in good health and CMV-seropositive.

CDR3 residues: CASSLGQNPYEQYF. In nucleotides, the CDR3 is TGTGCCAGCAGCCTCGGACAGAACCCCTACGAGCAGTACTTC. V is TRBV7-9 and J is TRBJ2-7; D is perhaps TRBD1 (6 bases). V shed 5 bases and J shed 2 bases, with 13 bases lying between them. CDR1 SEHNR and CDR2 FQNEAQ come from the germline V gene (reference sequence). The CDR3 loop spans 14 amino acids.